Presented here are 27 T cell receptor beta chains from one specimen sequenced in a study of T cell responses to AZD1222 COVID-19 vaccine. Generated by immunoSEQ multiplex PCR, the TCRdb table keeps only in-frame clones and is missing some. The sample shows approximately 92,000 clones, roughly nine tenths of them seen only once. Source: peripheral blood, taken on day 0 of AZD1222 vaccination. These receptors were collected from an adult in good health.

The CDR3 sequence is CATRGSGESGQYV. CDR3 coding DNA: TGTGCCACCAGGGGGAGTGGGGAAAGTGGGCAGTACGTC. This chain joins TRBV24-1 and TRBJ2-7; maybe TRBD2 (5 bases). Between the trimmed V and J ends, which lost 7 bases and 9 bases, there was a span of 18 bases. The CDR3 consists of 13 residues. The germline gives CDR1 KGHDR, CDR2 SFDVKD.

The chain couples TRBV19 to TRBJ1-4; TRBD1 matches at 7 bases. The CDR3 has 16 amino acids. J lost 8 bases, V lost 5 bases, and 14 bases had no gene match. Germline CDR1 reads LNHDA; CDR2 reads SQIVND (reference sequence). The CDR3 DNA reads TGTGCCAGTAGTCCCGAGGGGACAGATTTTAGGGAAAAACTGTTTTTT. Translation: CASSPEGTDFREKLFF.

CDR3 residues: CASSWGAIGDYGYTF. CDR3 DNA sequence: TGTGCCAGCAGCTGGGGTGCAATCGGGGACTATGGCTACACCTTC. This rearrangement joins TRBV5-6 to TRBJ1-2; D call uncertain. Per germline, CDR1 SGHDT and CDR2 YYEEEE. The CDR3 extends over 15 amino acids. V was clipped by 3 bases and J by 3 bases, with 15 bases between them.

This clone appeared a single time. V is TRBV7-2 and J is TRBJ1-2, with unresolved D. The CDR3 totals 13 residues. Germline V gene lookup returns CDR1 SGHTA and CDR2 FQGNSA. V lost 5 bases and J lost 5, with 12 bases in between. In nucleotides, the CDR3 is TGTGCCAGCAGCATGGGCGACGGTTATGGCTACACCTTC. Protein sequence: CASSMGDGYGYTF.

The rearrangement links TRBV11-2 to TRBJ2-3, with 10 nucleotides matching TRBD2. Unmatched junction bases numbered 6, after V lost 4 bases and J lost 2 bases. The V gene's germline CDR1 is SGHAT and CDR2 FQNNGV. This CDR3 comprises 16 residues. CDR3 in amino acids: CASSSGLAAITDTQYF. CDR3 bases: TGTGCCAGCAGCTCCGGACTAGCGGCCATCACAGATACGCAGTATTTT.

V and J are TRBV2 and TRBJ1-1; D is undetermined. CDR1 and CDR2 from the germline V gene are SNHLY and FYNNEI. V was shortened by 1 base and J by 6 bases, with 9 bases between the two germline ends. The CDR3 extends over 13 amino acids. The DNA for the CDR3 is TGTGCCAGCAGTGAAGAGTCATATCCTGAAGCTTTCTTT. Translating gives CASSEESYPEAFF.

CDR3 residues: CASSLGGPTTLNEQFF. CDR3 coding DNA: TGTGCCAGCTCCTTGGGGGGGCCCACTACTTTAAATGAGCAGTTCTTC. The chain employs TRBV7-2 and TRBJ2-1, with a weak D call TRBD2 (7 bases). There are 16 residues in the CDR3. Germline V gene sequence: CDR1 SGHTA, CDR2 FQGNSA. Trimming removed 8 bases at V and 7 bases at J, with 24 bases between.

The V call is TRBV6-5, the J call TRBJ1-2; no reliable D call. CDR1 is MNHEY, CDR2 SVGAGI, per germline. V lost 5 bases and J lost 2, with 15 bases in between. The CDR3 contains 15 residues. CDR3 coding DNA: TGTGCCAGCAGTCCCTCTGAGGGAGGGAACTATGGCTACACCTTC. It yields the protein CASSPSEGGNYGYTF.

The V call is TRBV20-1, the J call TRBJ2-3, with 9 bases that match TRBD2. CDR3 length: 16 residues. V lost 3 bases, J lost 2 bases, and 9 bases stayed unmatched. Germline CDR1 reads DFQATT; CDR2 reads SNEGSKA (reference sequence). The CDR3, as DNA: TGCAGTGCTAGTCGATTCGAGGGACTAGCCACAGATACGCAGTATTTT. Translating it yields CSASRFEGLATDTQYF.

About this clone: An end of the junction does not agree with germline; a read error may underlie this. The chain is built from TRBV5-1 and TRBJ1-1; TRBD1 agrees at 8 bases. CDR1 is SGHRS, CDR2 YFSETQ, per germline. The CDR3 has 15 amino acids. The CDR3 spells CASSLGRTGSTEAFF. CDR3 bases: TGTGCCAGCAGCTTAGGGAGGACAGGGAGCACTGAAGCTTTCTTT.

This chain joins TRBV6-2 or TRBV6-3 and TRBJ2-4; maybe TRBD2 (6 bases). Deletions cut 1 base from V and 4 bases from J, with 8 bases between. Germline V gene data show CDR1 as MNHEY and CDR2 as SVGEGT. This CDR3 has 14 amino acids. The CDR3 here is CASSYWAGKNIQYF. CDR3 coding DNA: TGTGCCAGCAGTTACTGGGCGGGAAAAAACATTCAGTACTTC.

The chain couples TRBV3-1 (or the pseudogene TRBV3-2) to TRBJ1-2, with TRBD1 identical over 10 bases. Germline V CDR1 and CDR2: LGHDT, YNNKEL (reference sequence). The V segment lost 1 base and the J segment 7 bases; nucleotides outside the gene matches: 6. The CDR3 contains 15 residues. The CDR3 bases are TGTGCCAGCAGCCAAGGTCTGACAGGGGGCATTGGCTACACCTTC. Residues: CASSQGLTGGIGYTF.

This chain links TRBV18 with TRBJ1-2; the D gene is possibly TRBD1 (5 bases). The CDR3 totals 14 residues. Trimming pared 3 bases from V and 8 bases from J, leaving 16 bases between. CDR1 and CDR2 (germline): KGHSH, LQKENI. The DNA of the CDR3 is TGTGCCAGCTCACCCGCTGGGCAGGGTGGCGGCTACACCTTC. This translates into CASSPAGQGGGYTF.

The chain links TRBV15 to TRBJ2-2; a possible D gene is TRBD1 (6 bases). Between the trimmed V and J ends, which lost 3 bases and 5 bases, there was a span of 19 bases. The germline gives CDR1 LNHNV, CDR2 YYDKDF (reference sequence). The CDR3 spans 17 residues. The CDR3 region is CATSRGWGRGGTGELFF. CDR3 nucleotide sequence: TGTGCCACCAGCAGGGGTTGGGGCAGGGGTGGTACCGGGGAGCTGTTTTTT.

In its sample, this clone was seen a few times. This chain uses TRBV7-3 with TRBJ1-1; D gene ambiguous. Trimming cost V 3 bases and J 2 bases, with 7 bases left between them. Germline assignment: CDR1 SGHTA and CDR2 FQGTGA. This CDR3 is built from 13 residues. CDR3 in DNA: TGTGCCAGCAGCTTCCGTCATAACACTGAAGCTTTCTTT. It yields the protein CASSFRHNTEAFF.

This chain links TRBV7-8 with TRBJ1-4; 10 bases fit TRBD1. The V gene's germline CDR1 is SGHVS and CDR2 FQNEAQ. V shed 4 bases and J 0 bases; nucleotides not matched to a gene: 8. This CDR3 spans 18 amino acids. CDR3 DNA: TGTGCCAGCAGCTCAACGACAGGGGGCATTGCAACTAATGAAAAACTGTTTTTT. Amino acid sequence: CASSSTTGGIATNEKLFF.

The CDR3 sequence: CASSQMRPLGGDTEAFF. The CDR3 region has the DNA TGTGCCAGCAGCCAAATGAGGCCGCTGGGAGGGGACACTGAAGCTTTCTTT. J is TRBJ1-1 and V is TRBV14; D may be TRBD1 (5 bases). Trimming removed 2 bases from V and 3 bases from J, with 19 bases in between. This CDR3 has 17 residues. CDR1 and CDR2 from the germline V gene are SGHDN and FVKESK.

J is TRBJ1-1 and V is TRBV27; a weak D match, TRBD1 (6 bases). The V end lost 11 bases, the J end lost 3 bases, and 16 bases lay between the germline ends. This CDR3 has 13 amino acids. From germline, CDR1 is MNHEY and CDR2 SMNVEV (reference sequence). CDR3 protein: CAAWGASDTEAFF. The CDR3 coding sequence is TGTGCCGCCTGGGGGGCGTCAGACACTGAAGCTTTCTTT.

This clone was counted once. The V call is TRBV2, the J call TRBJ2-7; D may match TRBD1 or TRBD2 (5 bases each). Trimming left V 1 base short and J 2 bases short, with 9 bases between. CDR3 length: 14 residues. CDR1 is SNHLY, CDR2 FYNNEI, per germline. The CDR3 sequence: CASSEVGGPYEQYF. As DNA, the CDR3 is TGTGCCAGCAGTGAAGTTGGGGGACCCTACGAGCAGTACTTC. The full variable domain, with the rest looked up from reference TRBV2 and TRBJ2-7, is EPEVTQTPSHQVTQMGQEVILRCVPISNHLYFYWYRQILGQKVEFLVSFYNNEISEKSEIFDDQFSVERPDGSNFTLKIRSTKLEDSAMYFCASSEVGGPYEQYFGPGTRLTVT.

CDR3 amino acids: CASSPQGGPATNEKLFF. The CDR3 coding sequence is TGTGCCAGCAGCCCCCAGGGGGGCCCTGCAACTAATGAAAAACTGTTTTTT. The chain uses TRBV7-2 and TRBJ1-4; TRBD1 matches at 7 bases. This CDR3 has 17 amino acids. The V gene's germline CDR1 is SGHTA and CDR2 FQGNSA. Trimming cost V 5 bases and J 0 bases; bases outside gene matches: 9.

CDR3 residues: CASSFEGARSNSPLHF. The CDR3 DNA is TGTGCCAGCAGTTTCGAGGGGGCGCGGAGTAATTCACCCCTCCACTTT. The V gene is TRBV6-6, the J gene TRBJ1-6; 7 bases are shared with TRBD1. V lost 4 bases to trimming and J lost 6 bases; unmatched junction nucleotides: 9. Germline V CDR1 and CDR2: MNHNY, SVGAGI (reference sequence). The CDR3 sequence is 16 residues long.

The V call is TRBV12-5, the J call TRBJ2-7; D ambiguous. Germline-derived CDR1 and CDR2 are LGHNT and FRNRAP. V lost 6 bases and J lost 3, with 9 bases in between. There are 12 residues in the CDR3. CDR3 nucleotide sequence: TGTGCTAGTGGCTCTAACTTCTACGAGCAGTACTTC. Protein product: CASGSNFYEQYF.

The chain is built from TRBV19 and TRBJ2-7, with a weak D call TRBD2 (6 bases). This CDR3 is 15 amino acids long. V lost 3 bases and J lost 4, with 16 bases in between. The germline V gene has CDR1 LNHDA and CDR2 SQIVND (reference sequence). The chain's CDR3 is CASSISSGVGYEQYV. The CDR3 DNA reads TGTGCCAGTAGTATTTCATCGGGAGTCGGTTACGAGCAGTACGTC.

The chain is built from TRBV4-2 and TRBJ2-5, with a possible D match to TRBD1 (6 bases). Germline V gene lookup returns CDR1 LGHNA and CDR2 YNFKEQ. The CDR3 totals 15 residues. V was clipped by 4 bases and J by 2 bases, with 14 bases between them. The CDR3 loop is CASSRTQGIQETQYF. In DNA, the CDR3 is TGTGCCAGCAGCCGCACCCAGGGGATTCAAGAGACCCAGTACTTC.

Here the CDR3 reads CASSRLRQGTNEKLFF. DNA for the CDR3: TGTGCCAGCAGCCGACTAAGACAGGGAACGAATGAAAAACTGTTTTTT. This chain connects TRBV11-2 to TRBJ1-4; 7 positions agree with TRBD1. This CDR3 is 16 amino acids long. In germline, CDR1 is SGHAT, CDR2 FQNNGV. V lost 5 bases and J lost 5; bases outside the gene matches: 11.

The gene calls are TRBV3-1 (or the pseudogene TRBV3-2) and TRBJ2-3; 15 bases fit TRBD2. Germline V lookup: CDR1 LGHDT, CDR2 YNNKEL (reference sequence). The CDR3 covers 18 residues. Germline trimming cut 3 bases from V and 5 bases from J; bases unmatched to any gene: 9. CDR3 nucleotides: TGTGCCAGCAGCCATTCAGGACTAGCGGGGGGGCACATAGATACGCAGTATTTT. Its translation is CASSHSGLAGGHIDTQYF.

The V call is TRBV7-3, the J call TRBJ2-5, with 10 bases that match TRBD2. The CDR3 loop spans 16 amino acids. V lost 1 base and J lost 2; bases outside the gene matches: 4. Looked up from germline, CDR1 is SGHTA and CDR2 is FQGTGA. The CDR3 DNA sequence: TGTGCCAGCAGCTTAATTCCTAGCGGGGGTCAAGAGACCCAGTACTTC. Protein: CASSLIPSGGQETQYF. Together with reference TRBV7-3 and TRBJ2-5, the CDR3 gives the full variable domain: GAGVSQTPSNKVTEKGKYVELRCDPISGHTALYWYRQSLGQGPEFLIYFQGTGAADDSGLPNDRFFAVRPEGSVSTLKIQRTERGDSAVYLCASSLIPSGGQETQYFGPGTRLLVL.